What follows are 30 T cell receptor beta chains derived from one specimen sequenced in a study of T cells expressing NK-cell markers. No DNA is given; TCRdb re-called the 5' RACE reads and lists each CDR3 protein once. The table counts about 550,000 distinct CDR3 sequences; around 4% lies in the top ten. The sample comprised blood T cells: a sorted CD56 or NKG2C T cell subset, CD4+ or CD8+ T cells, or bulk PBMC T cells (not recorded which). Receptors originate from a man younger than 35 in good health.

The genes are TRBV4-2 and TRBJ2-3. CDR3 length: 16 residues. The germline V gene has CDR1 LGHNA and CDR2 YNFKEQ. The CDR3 loop reads CASRYSSTEPTDTQYF.

The gene calls are TRBV27 and TRBJ2-1; TCRdb selects TRBD2, and the lack of DNA leaves this call unchecked. This CDR3 contains 17 residues. Germline values: CDR1 MNHEY, CDR2 SMNVEV (reference sequence). The chain's CDR3 is CASSFRTSGRALNEQFF.

V and J are TRBV20-1 and TRBJ1-5; as DNA is missing, the TRBD1 call by TCRdb cannot be tested. The CDR3 has 14 amino acids. Germline CDR1 reads DFQATT; CDR2 reads SNEGSKA (reference sequence). Here the CDR3 reads CSATNPGQNQPQHF.

V is TRBV20-1 and J is TRBJ2-1; without DNA, the TCRdb call of TRBD2 cannot be checked. This CDR3 is 14 amino acids long. Germline V gene data show CDR1 as DFQATT and CDR2 as SNEGSKA (reference sequence). The CDR3 is CSARELGLGDEQFF.

The chain links TRBV5-1 to TRBJ2-3; TCRdb lists TRBD1, though no DNA is available to test this call. The CDR3 loop spans 13 amino acids. CDR1 and CDR2 (germline): SGHRS, YFSETQ. The CDR3 reads CASSSRGTDTQYF. The entire variable domain, with the rest obtained from reference TRBV5-1 and TRBJ2-3, is as follows: KAGVTQTPRYLIKTRGQQVTLSCSPISGHRSVSWYQQTPGQGLQFLFEYFSETQRNKGNFPGRFSGRQFSNSRSEMNVSTLELGDSALYLCASSSRGTDTQYFGPGTRLTVL.

The rearrangement uses TRBV12-3 or TRBV12-4 and TRBJ2-3; TCRdb gives TRBD1 as the D gene, but with no DNA this cannot be confirmed. CDR3 length: 15 amino acids. The CDR3 sequence is CASIFGGVSTDTQYF.

The chain couples TRBV6-1 to TRBJ2-3; TCRdb proposes TRBD1, but this gene call is untestable without DNA. CDR3 length equals 16 residues. Germline CDR1 MNHNS, CDR2 SASEGT. CDR3 residues: CASSTSGAVSTDTQYF.

CDR3 sequence: CASSLGSGKNNEQFF. The chain joins TRBV11-1 to TRBJ2-1; no DNA is available, so the TRBD2 call from TCRdb remains unchecked. CDR1 is SGHAT, CDR2 FQDESV, per germline (reference sequence). The CDR3 totals 15 residues.

The chain carries TRBV12-3 or TRBV12-4 and TRBJ2-1; TCRdb's D call of TRBD1 is untestable without DNA. The CDR3 extends over 13 amino acids. Here the CDR3 reads CASSFGQRLEQFF.

This sequence joins TRBV5-1 and TRBJ2-5; TCRdb proposes TRBD1, but this gene call is untestable without DNA. From germline, CDR1 is SGHRS and CDR2 YFSETQ. The CDR3 length is 14 residues. The CDR3 sequence is CASSLGSGLETQYF.

The chain combines TRBV6-5 with TRBJ1-1. The CDR3 contains 14 residues. The germline V gene has CDR1 MNHEY and CDR2 SVGAGI. CDR3 in amino acids: CASSYHGMNTEAFF.

The genes are TRBV5-6 and TRBJ2-1; TCRdb designates TRBD2, a call that cannot be tested without DNA. Germline CDR1 and CDR2: SGHDT and YYEEEE. The CDR3 loop spans 13 amino acids. The CDR3 loop is CASSAGTITEQFF. Variable domain in full (rest from reference TRBV5-6 and TRBJ2-1): DAGVTQSPTHLIKTRGQQVTLRCSPKSGHDTVSWYQQALGQGPQFIFQYYEEEERQRGNFPDRFSGHQFPNYSSELNVNALLLGDSALYLCASSAGTITEQFFGPGTRLTVL.

The rearrangement uses TRBV12-3 or TRBV12-4 and TRBJ2-3; TCRdb's D gene call, TRBD2, goes unchecked for lack of DNA. The CDR3 is 15 amino acids. CDR3 region: CASTSWAGGTDTQYF.

The rearrangement uses TRBV10-3 and TRBJ2-1; TCRdb lists TRBD1, though no DNA is available to test this call. The germline CDR1 and CDR2 sequences are ENHRY and SYGVKD. The CDR3 contains 15 residues. This chain's CDR3 is CAISEPDRGSHEQFF.

The V gene is TRBV15, the J gene TRBJ2-3. This CDR3 has 13 residues. Per germline, CDR1 LNHNV and CDR2 YYDKDF (reference sequence). CDR3: CATSRESVDTQYF.

The chain links TRBV12-3 or TRBV12-4 to TRBJ2-2. The CDR3 consists of 15 residues. The CDR3 is CASSLQIQITGELFF.

V gene TRBV24-1 combines with J gene TRBJ2-5; TCRdb picks TRBD1, but there is no DNA to check that call. This CDR3 has 14 amino acids. CDR1 and CDR2 (germline): KGHDR, SFDVKD. This chain's CDR3 is CATETGTGSETQYF.

The chain joins TRBV7-8 to TRBJ2-5; the TCRdb D gene call, TRBD2, has no DNA to confirm it. There are 15 residues in the CDR3. Germline CDR1 reads SGHVS; CDR2 reads FQNEAQ. The CDR3 is CASSSELEGGETQYF.

The chain is built from TRBV20-1 and TRBJ2-7; without DNA, the TCRdb call of TRBD1 cannot be checked. CDR1 is DFQATT and CDR2 is SNEGSKA in the germline V gene (reference sequence). CDR3 length: 14 residues. CDR3 loop: CSASSRDTYYEQYF.

This rearrangement joins TRBV18 to TRBJ2-3. The CDR3 has 15 amino acids. Germline CDR1 KGHSH, CDR2 LQKENI. The CDR3 protein is CASSPLPSHTDTQYF.

This chain connects TRBV6-1 to TRBJ2-5; lacking DNA, the TRBD2 call made by TCRdb goes unchecked. This CDR3 is built from 15 residues. CDR1 is MNHNS and CDR2 is SASEGT in the germline V gene. The CDR3 is CASSTGTRRGETQYF.

The CDR3 sequence is CASSRPAGKTYTEAFF. The gene calls are TRBV18 and TRBJ1-1; TCRdb selects TRBD1, and the lack of DNA leaves this call unchecked. The germline gives CDR1 KGHSH, CDR2 LQKENI. The CDR3 loop spans 16 amino acids.

This chain connects TRBV4-2 to TRBJ2-1; TCRdb designates TRBD2, a call that cannot be tested without DNA. From germline, CDR1 is LGHNA and CDR2 YNFKEQ. This CDR3 is built from 16 residues. This chain's CDR3 is CASSQDRQLAGSEQFF.

The chain uses TRBV5-1 and TRBJ2-3; TCRdb indicates TRBD1, and absent DNA this call remains unverified. The germline CDR1 and CDR2 sequences are SGHRS and YFSETQ. This CDR3 has 13 residues. The CDR3 spells CASSLETGQRQYF.

This chain uses TRBV7-2 with TRBJ2-1; TCRdb gives TRBD1 as the D gene, but with no DNA this cannot be confirmed. The CDR3 contains 18 residues. Germline V gene sequence: CDR1 SGHTA, CDR2 FQGNSA. The CDR3 is CASSLKPGTFGGGNEQFF.

The rearrangement links TRBV2 to TRBJ1-2; no DNA is available, so the TRBD1 call from TCRdb remains unchecked. The CDR3 is 17 residues long. CDR1 and CDR2 (germline): SNHLY, FYNNEI. CDR3 sequence: CASTWTGVAPGLSGYTF.

The V call is TRBV10-3, the J call TRBJ2-7. Germline V gene data show CDR1 as ENHRY and CDR2 as SYGVKD. There are 14 residues in the CDR3. The CDR3 loop reads CAISDGLSSYEQYF.

The rearrangement uses TRBV4-2 and TRBJ2-7; TCRdb's D call, TRBD2, is unchecked because there is no DNA. The CDR3 runs 17 residues. From germline, CDR1 is LGHNA and CDR2 YNFKEQ. The CDR3 region is CASSHVQGLAGGKEQYF.

The chain has TRBV7-2 and TRBJ2-2; the D call from TCRdb, TRBD2, cannot be confirmed without DNA. There are 14 residues in the CDR3. Germline lookup yields CDR1 SGHTA and CDR2 FQGNSA. The CDR3 is CASSLRGRTGELFF.

This sequence joins TRBV10-3 and TRBJ2-7. The CDR3 has 15 residues. Looked up from germline, CDR1 is ENHRY and CDR2 is SYGVKD. The CDR3 spells CAISESRQGPEEQYF.